The clone carrying this T cell receptor (beta chain) was seen only a few times. The germline V gene has CDR1 SGHRS and CDR2 YFSETQ. This CDR3 has 15 amino acids. V gave up 1 base and J gave up 2 bases; unmatched junction bases: 2. A mixed TRB-A/B primer pool amplified rearranged TRB by multiplex touch-down PCR. TCRdb analysed the multiplex PCR reads with MiXCR anew, one entry per CDR3 protein. In the table there are about 1,600 distinct CDR3 sequences, roughly 25% of which are singletons. These data come from a study of T cell repertoires in aging, cancer and after chemotherapy. Amplification of TCR beta used genomic DNA extracted from peripheral blood.

The chain is built from TRBV5-1 and TRBJ2-7; 11 bases align to TRBD1. What was sequenced was blood. This sequence originates from a human donor with a solid tumor. The CDR3 sequence is CASSLWTGGTYEQYF. The CDR3 DNA sequence: TGCGCCAGCAGCTTGTGGACAGGGGGCACCTACGAGCAGTACTTC. The full variable domain, its missing parts supplied by reference TRBV5-1 and TRBJ2-7, is KAGVTQTPRYLIKTRGQQVTLSCSPISGHRSVSWYQQTPGQGLQFLFEYFSETQRNKGNFPGRFSGRQFSNSRSEMNVSTLELGDSALYLCASSLWTGGTYEQYFGPGTRLTVT.